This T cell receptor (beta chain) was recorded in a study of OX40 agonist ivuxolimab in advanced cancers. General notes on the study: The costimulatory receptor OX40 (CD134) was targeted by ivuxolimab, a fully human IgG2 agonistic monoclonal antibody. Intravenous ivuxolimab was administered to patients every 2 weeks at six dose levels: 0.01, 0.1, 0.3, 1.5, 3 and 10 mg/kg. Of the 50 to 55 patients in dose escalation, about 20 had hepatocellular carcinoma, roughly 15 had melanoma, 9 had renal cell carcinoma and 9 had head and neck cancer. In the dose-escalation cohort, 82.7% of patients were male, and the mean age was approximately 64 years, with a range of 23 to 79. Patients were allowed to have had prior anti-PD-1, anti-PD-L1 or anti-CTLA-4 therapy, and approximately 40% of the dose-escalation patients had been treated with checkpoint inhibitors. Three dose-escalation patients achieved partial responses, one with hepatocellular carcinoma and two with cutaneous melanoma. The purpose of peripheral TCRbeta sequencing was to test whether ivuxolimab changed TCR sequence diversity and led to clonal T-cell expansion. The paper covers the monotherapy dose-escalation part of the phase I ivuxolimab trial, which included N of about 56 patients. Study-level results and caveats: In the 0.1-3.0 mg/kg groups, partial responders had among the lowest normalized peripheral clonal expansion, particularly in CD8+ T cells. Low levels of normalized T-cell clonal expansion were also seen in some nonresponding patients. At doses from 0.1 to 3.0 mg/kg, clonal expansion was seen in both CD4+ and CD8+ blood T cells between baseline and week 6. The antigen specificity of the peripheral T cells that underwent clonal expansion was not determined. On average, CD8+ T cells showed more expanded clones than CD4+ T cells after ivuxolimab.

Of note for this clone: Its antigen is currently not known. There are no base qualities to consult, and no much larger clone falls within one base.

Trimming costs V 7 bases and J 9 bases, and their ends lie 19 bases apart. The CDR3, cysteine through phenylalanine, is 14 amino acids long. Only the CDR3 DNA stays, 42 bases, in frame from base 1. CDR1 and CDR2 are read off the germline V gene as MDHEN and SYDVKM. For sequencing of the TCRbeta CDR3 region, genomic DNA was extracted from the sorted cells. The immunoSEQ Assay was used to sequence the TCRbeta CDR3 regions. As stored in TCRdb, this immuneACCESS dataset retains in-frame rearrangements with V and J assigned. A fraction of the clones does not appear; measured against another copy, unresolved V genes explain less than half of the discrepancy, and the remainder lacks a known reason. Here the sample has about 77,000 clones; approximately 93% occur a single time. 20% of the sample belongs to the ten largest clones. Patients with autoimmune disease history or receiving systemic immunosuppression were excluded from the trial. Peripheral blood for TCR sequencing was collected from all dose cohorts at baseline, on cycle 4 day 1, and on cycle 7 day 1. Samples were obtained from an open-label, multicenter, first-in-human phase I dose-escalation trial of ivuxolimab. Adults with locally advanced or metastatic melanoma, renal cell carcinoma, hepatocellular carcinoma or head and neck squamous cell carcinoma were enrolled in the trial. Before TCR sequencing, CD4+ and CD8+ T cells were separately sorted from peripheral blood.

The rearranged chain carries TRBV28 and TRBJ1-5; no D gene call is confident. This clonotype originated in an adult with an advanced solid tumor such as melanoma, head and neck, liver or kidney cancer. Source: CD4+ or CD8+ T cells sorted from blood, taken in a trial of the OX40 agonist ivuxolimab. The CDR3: CASTWTGFGSPQHF. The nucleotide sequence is TGTGCCAGCACCTGGACGGGGTTTGGCTCGCCCCAGCATTTT.